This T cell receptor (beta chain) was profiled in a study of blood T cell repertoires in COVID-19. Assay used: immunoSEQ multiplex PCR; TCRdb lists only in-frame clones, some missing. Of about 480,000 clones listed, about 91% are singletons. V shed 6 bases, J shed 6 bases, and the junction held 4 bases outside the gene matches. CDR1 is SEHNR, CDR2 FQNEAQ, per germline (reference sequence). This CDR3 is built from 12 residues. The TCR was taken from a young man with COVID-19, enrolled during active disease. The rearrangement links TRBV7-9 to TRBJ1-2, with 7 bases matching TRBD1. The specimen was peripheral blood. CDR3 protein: CASRHTGDGYTF. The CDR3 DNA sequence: TGTGCCAGCAGGCATACAGGGGATGGCTACACCTTC.